This T cell receptor beta chain emerged from a study of human T cells and chemical hapten exposure. V lost 0 bases to trimming and J lost 7 bases, with 13 bases between them. CDR1 and CDR2 from the germline V gene are SQVTM and ANQGSEA. The CDR3 length is 13 residues. Time point denoted: patch test 1, 2 weeks after DPC sensitization. Treatment noted: therapeutic diphenylcyclopropenone sensitization with weekly scalp DPC. Total RNA was extracted from unfractionated whole blood. The library attached unique molecular identifiers to individual cDNA molecules. TCRdb re-derived calls from the RACE reads in MiXCR, one entry per CDR3 protein. Among some 41,000 distinct CDR3 sequences listed, 3.5% to 4% were seen once. This clonotype was picked up many times. Its target is not known. Whole-study findings and limits: There was alopecia in the donors, so their immune response may differ from that of healthy people. Against controls, expanded TCRs gave rise to significantly more large CDR3 similarity clusters.

This specimen was whole blood, taken in connection with sensitization to the hapten diphenylcyclopropenone (DPC). The chain joins TRBV29-1 to TRBJ2-7, with no clear D. The receptor was isolated from a man aged 45-65 years with alopecia areata. Some clones in this sample may be carry-over from other donors' samples. The CDR3 DNA reads as TGCAGCGTTGAAGATCAGGCACGATCGGAGCAGTACTTC. Translated, it gives CSVEDQARSEQYF.